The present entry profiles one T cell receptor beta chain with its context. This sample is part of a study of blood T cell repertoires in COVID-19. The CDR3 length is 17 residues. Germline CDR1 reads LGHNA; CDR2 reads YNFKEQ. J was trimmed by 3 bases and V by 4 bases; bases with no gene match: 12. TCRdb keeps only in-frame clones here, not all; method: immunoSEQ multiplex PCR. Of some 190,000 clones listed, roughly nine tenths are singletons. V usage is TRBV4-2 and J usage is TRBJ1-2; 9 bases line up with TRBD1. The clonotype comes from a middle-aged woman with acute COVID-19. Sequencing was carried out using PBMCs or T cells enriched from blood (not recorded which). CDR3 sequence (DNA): TGTGCCAGCAGCCCGGGACAGGGAGACGGTCGGGACTATGGCTACACCTTC. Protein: CASSPGQGDGRDYGYTF.